The 6 T cell receptor beta chains below all came from one sample that was sequenced in a study of OX40 agonist ivuxolimab in advanced cancers. The table came from immunoSEQ multiplex PCR; TCRdb's copy has only in-frame clones and leaves some out. The data show about 100,000 clones, approximately 84% seen once. This sample comprised CD4+ or CD8+ T cells sorted from blood, obtained in a trial of the OX40 agonist ivuxolimab. Receptor source: an adult with an advanced solid tumor such as melanoma, head and neck, liver or kidney cancer.

A few counts support this clone. The chain carries TRBV2 and TRBJ2-1, with 11 positions matching TRBD2. Germline assignment: CDR1 SNHLY and CDR2 FYNNEI. V was clipped by 6 bases and J by 7 bases; unmatched bases: 8. The CDR3 totals 15 residues. CDR3 in amino acids: CASRSGTSGYNEQFF. CDR3 in DNA: TGTGCCAGCAGGTCCGGGACTAGCGGATATAATGAGCAGTTCTTC. Drawing the rest from reference TRBV2 and TRBJ2-1, the complete variable domain is EPEVTQTPSHQVTQMGQEVILRCVPISNHLYFYWYRQILGQKVEFLVSFYNNEISEKSEIFDDQFSVERPDGSNFTLKIRSTKLEDSAMYFCASRSGTSGYNEQFFGPGTRLTVL.

The rearrangement links TRBV30 to TRBJ2-7, with a tentative D call TRBD1 (5 bases). The CDR3 is 14 amino acids. V lost 0 bases, J lost 2 bases, and 11 bases lay in between. The germline V gene encodes CDR1 GTSNPN and CDR2 SVGIG (reference sequence). This chain's CDR3 is CAWSVRGLTYEQYF. CDR3 sequence (DNA): TGTGCCTGGAGTGTAAGGGGATTAACCTACGAGCAGTACTTC.

This chain uses TRBV2 with TRBJ1-1; D is unclear. Germline-derived CDR1 and CDR2 are SNHLY and FYNNEI. The length of the CDR3 is 12 residues. Trimming removed 6 bases at V and 4 bases at J, with 9 bases between. The chain's CDR3 is CASRREGTEAFF. As DNA, the CDR3 is TGTGCCAGCAGACGGGAGGGCACTGAAGCTTTCTTT.

The rearrangement uses TRBV18 and TRBJ1-5; no reliable D call. From germline, CDR1 is KGHSH and CDR2 LQKENI. The CDR3 is made up of 14 amino acids. Trimming shortened V by 6 bases and J by 2 bases, and 11 bases separated the two germline ends. The CDR3 region has the DNA TGTGCCAGCTCGCCCGGACGTGGCAATCAGCCCCAGCATTTT. Encoded protein: CASSPGRGNQPQHF.

The chain links TRBV5-1 to TRBJ2-1; perhaps TRBD2 as D (6 bases). This CDR3 contains 15 residues. Germline V CDR1 and CDR2: SGHRS, YFSETQ. V was pared by 4 bases and J by 5 bases, with 16 bases between. CDR3 residues: CASSPRGTANNEQFF. The CDR3 bases are TGCGCCAGCAGCCCGAGAGGGACTGCGAACAATGAGCAGTTCTTC.

This clone appeared once. The chain couples TRBV7-8 to TRBJ2-7; the match to TRBD2 covers 8 bases. Germline V lookup: CDR1 SGHVS, CDR2 FQNEAQ. This CDR3 has 14 amino acids. The V segment lost 8 bases and the J segment 3 bases; nucleotides outside the gene matches: 9. This CDR3 is CASLRGSGNYEQYF. CDR3 sequence (DNA): TGTGCCAGCCTCAGGGGTAGCGGGAACTACGAGCAGTACTTC.